The 32 T cell receptor beta chains listed next were all sequenced from one sample in a study of T cell repertoires in cytomegalovirus infection. One entry per CDR3 protein, called by TCRdb with MiXCR from the reads. The sample comprises roughly 200,000 distinct CDR3 sequences, roughly 9% of which are singletons, and about 4.2% rests with the top ten. Specimen: PBMCs. These receptors were taken from a human donor in good health (CMV status not recorded). Some clones in this sample may be carry-over from other donors' samples.

V is TRBV7-2 and J is TRBJ2-3; 8 bases agree with TRBD2. Germline V gives CDR1 SGHTA, CDR2 FQGNSA. This CDR3 comprises 14 residues. V was pared by 11 bases and J by 4 bases, with 11 bases of the junction left unmatched. The CDR3 DNA is TGTGCCGCCAGAGGAGCGGGAGTCGCAGATACGCAGTATTTT. Amino acids: CAARGAGVADTQYF.

This clonotype appeared many times. The chain is built from TRBV7-2 and TRBJ2-3; perhaps D is TRBD1 or TRBD2 (6 bases each). The CDR3 contains 16 residues. Germline-derived CDR1 and CDR2 are SGHTA and FQGNSA. V was pared by 0 bases and J by 3 bases, with 13 bases between. Here the CDR3 reads CASSLARGVGTDTQYF. The CDR3 DNA sequence: TGTGCCAGCAGCTTAGCGAGGGGGGTTGGTACAGATACGCAGTATTTT.

This clonotype came up a few times. This sequence joins TRBV6-2 or TRBV6-3 and TRBJ1-2; D remains unclear. The germline V and J ends were trimmed by 5 bases and 3 bases, with 10 bases remaining between them. This CDR3 is 13 amino acids long. CDR1 and CDR2 from the germline V gene are MNHEY and SVGEGT. CDR3 sequence: CASSPHMDYGYTF. The CDR3 region has the DNA TGTGCCAGCAGTCCCCATATGGACTATGGCTACACCTTC.

The chain joins TRBV20-1 to TRBJ2-3, with TRBD2 matching 10 bases. J gave up 10 bases and V 3 bases, and 16 bases lay outside the gene matches. Germline values: CDR1 DFQATT, CDR2 SNEGSKA (reference sequence). The CDR3 runs to 16 residues. CDR3 nucleotides: TGCAGTGCTAGCCCTCTAGCGGGGGAGGTCCGCGCGTCGCAGTATTTT. This sequence encodes CSASPLAGEVRASQYF.

This clonotype was counted many times. This chain connects TRBV10-3 to TRBJ2-1, with D tentatively TRBD2 (5 bases). CDR1 and CDR2 from the germline V gene are ENHRY and SYGVKD. The CDR3 contains 14 residues. V dropped 0 bases and J dropped 3 bases, with 6 bases sitting between them. The CDR3 DNA reads TGTGCCATCAGTGAGTCGGACTTCTACAATGAGCAGTTCTTC. It translates to CAISESDFYNEQFF.

In this sample, this clonotype turned up a few times. V is TRBV20-1 and J is TRBJ1-1; maybe TRBD1 (6 bases). Deletions cut 0 bases from V and 0 bases from J, with 14 bases between. CDR1 is DFQATT, CDR2 SNEGSKA, per germline (reference sequence). This CDR3 contains 16 residues. Here the CDR3 DNA reads TGCAGTGCTAGAGACCCGCGACAGGCAATGAACACTGAAGCTTTCTTT. Translated: CSARDPRQAMNTEAFF.

This clonotype showed up many times. As DNA, the CDR3 is TGCAGCGTCCATCGCTCCGGACAACTTGAAGCTTTCTTT. It is translated as CSVHRSGQLEAFF. The chain couples TRBV29-1 to TRBJ1-1; D may be TRBD1 (5 bases). Germline-derived CDR1 and CDR2 are SQVTM and ANQGSEA. V lost 6 bases and J lost 7, with 18 bases in between. The CDR3 loop spans 13 amino acids.

This clonotype came up many times. The rearrangement links TRBV28 to TRBJ1-1; D is possibly TRBD1 (6 bases). Trimming took 3 bases from V and 4 from J, leaving 12 bases between them. CDR3 size: 14 residues. Per the germline V gene, CDR1 is MDHEN and CDR2 is SYDVKM. This CDR3 is CASSFRGGLTEAFF. The CDR3 region has the DNA TGTGCCAGCAGTTTTAGGGGGGGCCTCACTGAAGCTTTCTTT.

DNA for the CDR3: TGTGCCAGCAGGGCAACTGGACTAGCGACCTACAATGAGCAGTTCTTC. This codes for CASRATGLATYNEQFF. The genes are TRBV7-9 and TRBJ2-1; 9 bases agree with TRBD2. Per the germline V gene, CDR1 is SEHNR and CDR2 is FQNEAQ (reference sequence). V lost 6 bases to trimming and J lost 2 bases; unmatched junction nucleotides: 8. The CDR3 loop spans 16 amino acids.

The chain joins TRBV6-2 or TRBV6-3 to TRBJ2-7; 8 bases are a match to TRBD2. This CDR3 contains 13 residues. Germline V CDR1 and CDR2: MNHEY, SVGEGT. V lost 6 bases to trimming and J lost 3 bases; unmatched junction nucleotides: 4. In DNA, the CDR3 is TGTGCCAGCAGATCCCTAGCGGGCTACGAGCAGTACTTC. Encoded protein: CASRSLAGYEQYF.

The sample holds many counts of this clonotype. This rearrangement joins TRBV6-2 or TRBV6-3 to TRBJ1-6; D possibly corresponds to TRBD1 (5 bases). CDR1 and CDR2 from the germline V gene are MNHEY and SVGEGT. The ends were cut back, 2 bases at V and 8 bases at J, with 16 bases in the middle. The CDR3 is made up of 16 amino acids. The CDR3 is CASSYPMGGLDSPLHF. DNA for the CDR3: TGTGCCAGCAGTTACCCCATGGGGGGTCTGGATTCACCCCTCCACTTT.

The chain joins TRBV28 to TRBJ1-2; TRBD1 is a possible D gene (5 bases). V lost 5 bases, J lost 7 bases, and 17 bases lay in between. The CDR3 loop spans 14 amino acids. Germline CDR1 and CDR2: MDHEN and SYDVKM. The CDR3 spells CASSRGKTVSGYTF. The CDR3 nucleotides read TGTGCCAGCAGTAGAGGGAAGACAGTGTCTGGCTACACCTTC.

This clonotype appeared many times. V is TRBV28 and J is TRBJ1-5, with D tentatively TRBD1 (5 bases). The V and J ends lost 5 bases and 0 bases respectively, with 14 bases between them. CDR1 is MDHEN and CDR2 is SYDVKM in the germline V gene. The CDR3 is made up of 16 amino acids. The chain's CDR3 is CASSEGPTNSNQPQHF. In DNA, the CDR3 is TGTGCCAGCAGTGAGGGGCCCACGAATAGCAATCAGCCCCAGCATTTT.

This clonotype was observed a few times. The chain uses TRBV28 and TRBJ2-1, with 7 positions matching TRBD1. Germline loops: CDR1 MDHEN, CDR2 SYDVKM. The V gene end was trimmed by 4 bases and the J gene end by 7 bases; junction bases not matched to a gene: 13. The CDR3 is 16 residues long. Written as DNA, the CDR3 is TGTGCCAGCAGTTCGCCTATAGACAGGGTTAGAAATGAGCAGTTCTTC. This gives the protein CASSSPIDRVRNEQFF. The variable domain in full, completed from reference TRBV28 and TRBJ2-1, reads DVKVTQSSRYLVKRTGEKVFLECVQDMDHENMFWYRQDPGLGLRLIYFSYDVKMKEKGDIPEGYSVSREKKERFSLILESASTNQTSMYLCASSSPIDRVRNEQFFGPGTRLTVL.

This clonotype was observed many times. This chain links TRBV28 with TRBJ1-2; 7 bases fit TRBD1. The CDR3 has 13 amino acids. After removal of 8 bases from V and 4 bases from J, the junction contained 7 bases not matched to a gene. The germline CDR1 and CDR2 sequences are MDHEN and SYDVKM. The CDR3 DNA follows: TGTGCCAGCGCGACCGGGACAGCCTATGGCTACACCTTC. It yields the protein CASATGTAYGYTF.

Remarks on this clonotype: A much larger clone differs by one base, so this may be a read error. V is TRBV12-3 or TRBV12-4 and J is TRBJ1-6; D unclear. The CDR3 loop spans 14 amino acids. CDR3 amino acids: CASSLSARGSPLQF. CDR3 bases: TGTGCCAGCAGTTTAAGTGCCAGAGGATCACCCCTCCAGTTT.

This clonotype was counted between two and nine times. The J gene is TRBJ2-7, the V gene TRBV20-1; D is perhaps TRBD2 (5 bases). Germline CDR1 reads DFQATT; CDR2 reads SNEGSKA (reference sequence). The CDR3 length is 14 residues. Trimming took 6 bases from V and 3 from J, leaving 18 bases between them. CDR3 protein: CSAVGPLGSYEQYF. The CDR3 bases are TGCAGTGCAGTAGGACCACTGGGGAGCTACGAGCAGTACTTC.

The CDR3 here is CASSYSPGEEAFF. The CDR3 DNA sequence: TGTGCCAGCAGTTACTCCCCCGGTGAGGAAGCTTTCTTT. The V and J genes are TRBV6-6 and TRBJ1-1; no definite D call. The CDR3 covers 13 residues. The ends were cut back, 0 bases at V and 8 bases at J, with 10 bases in the middle. Germline V gives CDR1 MNHNY, CDR2 SVGAGI (reference sequence).

This clonotype was observed at least ten times. The genes are TRBV29-1 and TRBJ2-2, with D perhaps TRBD2 (5 bases). The V and J ends lost 5 bases and 3 bases respectively, with 16 bases between them. There are 15 residues in the CDR3. Germline V gives CDR1 SQVTM, CDR2 ANQGSEA. The CDR3 DNA sequence: TGCAGCGTTCCCGGACCTGTGAGGGACACCGGGGAGCTGTTTTTT. The encoded protein is CSVPGPVRDTGELFF.

This clonotype was seen many times. This chain joins TRBV5-6 and TRBJ1-1; D may be TRBD1 (6 bases). Per the germline V gene, CDR1 is SGHDT and CDR2 is YYEEEE. The V gene lost 2 bases and the J gene lost 1 base, with 9 bases spanning the gap. This CDR3 comprises 14 residues. CDR3 sequence (DNA): TGTGCCAGCAGCTTTGCACAGGGGAACACTGAAGCTTTCTTT. Protein: CASSFAQGNTEAFF. The full variable domain, its missing parts supplied by reference TRBV5-6 and TRBJ1-1, is DAGVTQSPTHLIKTRGQQVTLRCSPKSGHDTVSWYQQALGQGPQFIFQYYEEEERQRGNFPDRFSGHQFPNYSSELNVNALLLGDSALYLCASSFAQGNTEAFFGQGTRLTVV.

This clonotype was detected many times. This chain links TRBV7-2 with TRBJ2-7; TRBD1 matches at 11 bases. V was clipped by 9 bases and J by 4 bases; unmatched bases: 8. This CDR3 comprises 14 residues. The germline gives CDR1 SGHTA, CDR2 FQGNSA. The CDR3 sequence is CASGQGAGRYEQYF. The CDR3 coding sequence is TGTGCCAGTGGACAGGGGGCTGGCCGATACGAGCAGTACTTC.

This clonotype was seen at least ten times. This sequence joins TRBV6-5 and TRBJ1-5, with 8 bases identical to TRBD1. The CDR3 totals 16 residues. Germline CDR1 is MNHEY and CDR2 is SVGAGI. The ends lost 5 bases at V and 4 bases at J; junction bases unmatched: 10. The CDR3 here is CASSQSWDRRNQPQHF. The DNA of the CDR3 is TGTGCCAGCAGTCAGTCGTGGGACAGGCGGAATCAGCCCCAGCATTTT.

This clonotype was observed a few times. The rearrangement joins TRBV28 to TRBJ2-7; 9 bases agree with TRBD1. J gave up 1 base and V 5 bases, and 6 bases lay outside the gene matches. Per the germline V gene, CDR1 is MDHEN and CDR2 is SYDVKM. This CDR3 has 15 amino acids. Here the CDR3 DNA reads TGTGCCAGCAGTGTAGGGACAGGGAGGTCCTACGAGCAGTACTTC. Translation gives CASSVGTGRSYEQYF.

This clonotype showed up just a few times. The V gene is TRBV19, the J gene TRBJ1-3, with a possible D match to TRBD1 (6 bases). The CDR3 spans 12 residues. Germline V lookup: CDR1 LNHDA, CDR2 SQIVND (reference sequence). V lost 8 bases to trimming and J lost 5 bases, with 10 bases between them. The CDR3 DNA reads as TGTGCCAGTGGGGACACCAGAAACACCATATATTTT. It yields the protein CASGDTRNTIYF.

The V call is TRBV4-3, the J call TRBJ1-6; D is perhaps TRBD1 (5 bases). Germline CDR1 LGHNA, CDR2 YSLEER. The CDR3 extends over 17 amino acids. V was shortened by 1 base and J by 0 bases, with 10 bases between the two germline ends. CDR3 in DNA: TGCGCCAGCAGCCAAGCCCATGACAGCTCCTATAATTCACCCCTCCACTTT. Translated: CASSQAHDSSYNSPLHF.

The rearrangement uses TRBV14 and TRBJ2-5; D gene uncertain. Germline V gene lookup returns CDR1 SGHDN and CDR2 FVKESK. This CDR3 spans 14 amino acids. Trimming left V 1 base short and J 1 base short, with 7 bases between. This chain's CDR3 is CASSQGWIQETQYF. Written as DNA, the CDR3 is TGTGCCAGCAGCCAAGGGTGGATCCAAGAGACCCAGTACTTC.

This clonotype was detected only a few times. The chain combines TRBV6-6 with TRBJ1-3, with D unresolved. V shed 4 bases and J shed 1 base, with 8 bases lying between them. Per the germline V gene, CDR1 is MNHNY and CDR2 is SVGAGI (reference sequence). The CDR3 extends over 14 amino acids. This CDR3 is CASSLVESGNTIYF. CDR3 bases: TGTGCCAGCAGTTTAGTGGAGTCTGGAAACACCATATATTTT.

This clonotype has more than one count but fewer than ten. The chain links TRBV20-1 to TRBJ2-1, with D uncertain. V was pared by 2 bases and J by 8 bases, with 13 bases between. The CDR3 totals 13 residues. Looked up from germline, CDR1 is DFQATT and CDR2 is SNEGSKA (reference sequence). The CDR3 loop is CSARSLGIHEQFF. CDR3 coding DNA: TGCAGTGCTAGATCTCTAGGCATCCATGAGCAGTTCTTC.

The table lists this clonotype with many counts. This chain links TRBV6-1 with TRBJ1-1, with 7 nucleotides matching TRBD1. CDR3 length: 14 amino acids. Germline assignment: CDR1 MNHNS and CDR2 SASEGT. Trimming at V came to 7 bases and at J to 1 base, leaving 6 bases not matched to a gene. CDR3 amino acids: CASKRDRTNTEAFF. The CDR3 DNA sequence: TGTGCCAGCAAAAGGGACAGAACGAACACTGAAGCTTTCTTT.

This clonotype appeared many times. The chain recombines TRBV12-3 or TRBV12-4 with TRBJ1-4, with no clear D. This CDR3 spans 20 amino acids. Trimming took 4 bases from V and 0 from J, leaving 24 bases between them. The CDR3 loop is CASSSNRLSTPFATNEKLFF. Written as DNA, the CDR3 is TGTGCCAGCAGTTCTAACAGATTGTCCACTCCTTTTGCAACTAATGAAAAACTGTTTTTT.

This clonotype was detected ten times or more. This rearrangement joins TRBV7-2 to TRBJ1-2, with TRBD1 as a possible D gene (5 bases). Germline V CDR1 and CDR2: SGHTA, FQGNSA. The ends were cut back, 1 base at V and 4 bases at J, with 13 bases in the middle. This CDR3 spans 15 amino acids. The CDR3 here is CASSLVGLISYGYTF. The CDR3 DNA reads TGTGCCAGCAGCTTAGTGGGGCTCATTAGCTATGGCTACACCTTC.

The chain carries TRBV20-1 and TRBJ2-3, with 14 bases that match TRBD2. Unmatched junction bases numbered 13, after V lost 3 bases and J lost 5 bases. The CDR3 sequence is 18 residues long. CDR1 is DFQATT and CDR2 is SNEGSKA in the germline V gene (reference sequence). The CDR3 region is CSASLPGLAGAGGDTQYF. The CDR3 bases are TGCAGTGCTAGTTTACCGGGACTAGCGGGGGCGGGGGGAGATACGCAGTATTTT.